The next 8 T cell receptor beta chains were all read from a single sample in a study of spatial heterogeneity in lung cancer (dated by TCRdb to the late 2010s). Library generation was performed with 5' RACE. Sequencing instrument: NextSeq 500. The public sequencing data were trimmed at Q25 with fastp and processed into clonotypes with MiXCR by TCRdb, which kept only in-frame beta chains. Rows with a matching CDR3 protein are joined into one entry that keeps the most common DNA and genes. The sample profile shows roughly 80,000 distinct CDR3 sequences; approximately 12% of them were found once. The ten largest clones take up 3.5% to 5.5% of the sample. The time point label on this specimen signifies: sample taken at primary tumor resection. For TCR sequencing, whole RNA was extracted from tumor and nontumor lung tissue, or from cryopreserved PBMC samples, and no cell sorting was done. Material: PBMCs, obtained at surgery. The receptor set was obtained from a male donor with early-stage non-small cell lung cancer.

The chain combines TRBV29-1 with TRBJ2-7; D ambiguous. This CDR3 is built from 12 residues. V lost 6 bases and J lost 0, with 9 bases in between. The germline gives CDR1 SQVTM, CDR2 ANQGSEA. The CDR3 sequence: CSVLIGSYEQYF. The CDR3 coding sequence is TGCAGCGTCCTCATCGGCTCCTACGAGCAGTACTTC.

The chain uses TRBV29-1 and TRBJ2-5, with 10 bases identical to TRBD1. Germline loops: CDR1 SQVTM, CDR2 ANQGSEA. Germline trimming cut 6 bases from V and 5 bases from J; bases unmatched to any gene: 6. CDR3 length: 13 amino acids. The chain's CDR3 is CSVIGQGGETQYF. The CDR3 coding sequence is TGCAGCGTGATCGGACAGGGGGGCGAGACCCAGTACTTC.

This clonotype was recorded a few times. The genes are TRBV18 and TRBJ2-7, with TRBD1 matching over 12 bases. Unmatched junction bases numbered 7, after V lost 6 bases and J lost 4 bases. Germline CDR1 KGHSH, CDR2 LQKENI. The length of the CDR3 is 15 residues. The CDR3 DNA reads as TGTGCCAGCTCTCCGGGACAGGGGGCGGGATACGAGCAGTACTTC. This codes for CASSPGQGAGYEQYF. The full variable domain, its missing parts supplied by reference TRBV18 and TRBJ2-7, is NAGVMQNPRHLVRRRGQEARLRCSPMKGHSHVYWYRQLPEEGLKFMVYLQKENIIDESGMPKERFSAEFPKEGPSILRIQQVVRGDSAAYFCASSPGQGAGYEQYFGPGTRLTVT.

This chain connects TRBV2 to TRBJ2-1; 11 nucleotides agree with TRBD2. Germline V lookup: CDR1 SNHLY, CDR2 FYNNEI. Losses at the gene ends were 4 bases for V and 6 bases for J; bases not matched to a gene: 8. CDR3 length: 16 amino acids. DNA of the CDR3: TGTGCCAGCAGTGCGAGTCAGACTAGCGGGATCAATGAGCAGTTCTTC. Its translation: CASSASQTSGINEQFF.

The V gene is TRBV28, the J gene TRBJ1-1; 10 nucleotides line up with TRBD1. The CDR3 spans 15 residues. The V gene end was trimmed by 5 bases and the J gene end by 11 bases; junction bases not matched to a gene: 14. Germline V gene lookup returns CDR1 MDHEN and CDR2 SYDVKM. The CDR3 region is CASSIPGQGGGRAFF. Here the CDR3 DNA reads TGTGCCAGCAGTATTCCCGGACAGGGGGGGGGTAGGGCTTTCTTT.

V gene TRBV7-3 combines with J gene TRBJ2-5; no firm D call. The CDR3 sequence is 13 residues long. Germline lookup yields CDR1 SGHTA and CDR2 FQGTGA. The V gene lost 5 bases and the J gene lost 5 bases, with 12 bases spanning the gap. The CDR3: CASSLGQLETQYF. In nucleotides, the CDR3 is TGTGCCAGCAGCCTGGGCCAATTGGAGACCCAGTACTTC.

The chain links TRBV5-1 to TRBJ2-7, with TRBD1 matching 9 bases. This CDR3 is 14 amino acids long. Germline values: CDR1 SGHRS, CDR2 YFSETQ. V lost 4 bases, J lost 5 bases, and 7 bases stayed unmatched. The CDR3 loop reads CASSPGQGIDEQYF. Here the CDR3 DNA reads TGCGCCAGCAGCCCGGGACAGGGAATCGACGAGCAGTACTTC.

CDR3 region: CASSLQGAEQPQHF. The DNA for the CDR3 is TGTGCCAGCTCACTACAGGGGGCTGAACAGCCCCAGCATTTT. The rearrangement joins TRBV18 to TRBJ1-5; 9 bases map to TRBD1. CDR1 KGHSH and CDR2 LQKENI come from the germline V gene. This CDR3 has 14 amino acids. V dropped 4 bases and J dropped 7; count of bases not matched to a gene: 5.